A single sample is the source of the 25 T cell receptor beta chains below, sequenced in a study of cytomegalovirus exposure and HLA in healthy donors. PCR was performed using 60 Vbeta and 13 Jbeta primers. Sequencing used immunoSEQ multiplex PCR; TCRdb keeps in-frame clones, though not all of them. The sample lists 150,000 to 200,000 clones; about 77% were seen once. The sequencing sample was made of PBMCs. The origin of the receptors is a man aged 30 to 45 in good health and CMV-seronegative.

The rearrangement joins TRBV30 to TRBJ1-1; D is perhaps TRBD1 (5 bases). CDR1 and CDR2 (germline): GTSNPN, SVGIG (reference sequence). The CDR3 covers 13 residues. Trimming took off 4 bases at V and 6 bases at J, with 15 bases between the two ends. CDR3 sequence reads: CAWIGGEMAEAFF. The CDR3 DNA sequence: TGTGCCTGGATAGGAGGGGAAATGGCTGAAGCTTTCTTT.

This chain joins TRBV15 and TRBJ2-3, with 9 bases lining up with TRBD2. The CDR3 is 19 residues long. CDR1 and CDR2 from the germline V gene are LNHNV and YYDKDF (reference sequence). V gave up 0 bases and J gave up 8 bases; unmatched junction bases: 18. CDR3 DNA: TGTGCCACCAGCAGAGATGGGGGGCCTAGCGGGGCAGCGGTGGGTACGCAGTATTTT. This encodes CATSRDGGPSGAAVGTQYF.

This chain uses TRBV4-2 with TRBJ2-1; possibly TRBD2 for D (6 bases). This CDR3 region has 16 residues. The germline V and J ends were trimmed by 0 bases and 4 bases, with 13 bases remaining between them. Germline V CDR1 and CDR2: LGHNA, YNFKEQ. The CDR3 DNA is TGTGCCAGCAGCCAAGATGCGGGACGGTTATACAATGAGCAGTTCTTC. Translating it yields CASSQDAGRLYNEQFF.

This chain joins TRBV4-3 and TRBJ2-5; 7 positions match TRBD2. The CDR3 has 17 amino acids. In germline, CDR1 is LGHNA, CDR2 YSLEER. With 4 bases clipped from V and 0 bases from J, the junction kept 11 bases outside the gene matches. CDR3 amino acids: CASSLGMGGRYQETQYF. DNA for the CDR3: TGCGCCAGCAGCCTGGGTATGGGAGGGAGGTACCAAGAGACCCAGTACTTC.

The chain carries TRBV7-3 and TRBJ1-3; D ambiguous. With 2 bases removed from V and 3 bases from J, the gap between germline ends came to 5 bases. The CDR3 consists of 13 residues. CDR1 SGHTA and CDR2 FQGTGA come from the germline V gene. The CDR3, as DNA: TGTGCCAGCAGCTTACGGGATGGAAACACCATATATTTT. Its translation is CASSLRDGNTIYF.

The chain recombines TRBV19 with TRBJ2-5; a weak D match, TRBD1 (5 bases). The CDR3 extends over 14 amino acids. Germline CDR1 is LNHDA and CDR2 is SQIVND (reference sequence). Trimming cost V 3 bases and J 7 bases, with 15 bases left between them. The CDR3 region is CASSIDSSRTTQYF. Here the CDR3 DNA reads TGTGCCAGTAGTATTGACAGCTCAAGAACGACCCAGTACTTC.

This clone has just a few counts. The V and J genes are TRBV4-3 and TRBJ1-4, with 10 bases identical to TRBD1. Germline-derived CDR1 and CDR2 are LGHNA and YSLEER. J gave up 7 bases and V 1 base, and 6 bases lay outside the gene matches. This CDR3 region has 16 residues. CDR3 nucleotide sequence: TGCGCCAGCAGCCAAGCGACAGGGGGCAGGGGTGAAAAACTGTTTTTT. This sequence encodes CASSQATGGRGEKLFF.

V gene TRBV6-6 combines with J gene TRBJ2-1; 8 bases align to TRBD1. The germline CDR1 and CDR2 sequences are MNHNY and SVGAGI (reference sequence). The CDR3 is 13 amino acids. Germline trimming cut 7 bases from V and 6 bases from J; bases unmatched to any gene: 5. The CDR3 DNA reads as TGTGCCAGCACCAGACAGGGGTCCAATGAGCAGTTCTTC. Translation gives CASTRQGSNEQFF.

The rearrangement uses TRBV6-5 and TRBJ2-2, with TRBD1 as a possible D gene (6 bases). The germline V gene encodes CDR1 MNHEY and CDR2 SVGAGI. V was cut by 5 bases and J by 2 bases, with 12 bases left in between. This CDR3 is built from 15 residues. CDR3 in DNA: TGTGCCAGCAGTGCGAACAGGGACAACACCGGGGAGCTGTTTTTT. It codes for CASSANRDNTGELFF.

CDR3 in amino acids: CASSLRTSGEGTQYF. The CDR3 DNA is TGTGCCAGCAGTTTAAGAACTAGCGGGGAGGGTACGCAGTATTTT. The chain uses TRBV6-5 and TRBJ2-3; 10 bases agree with TRBD2. The CDR3 loop spans 15 amino acids. CDR1 MNHEY and CDR2 SVGAGI come from the germline V gene. Unmatched junction bases numbered 9, after V lost 4 bases and J lost 8 bases.

The gene calls are TRBV19 and TRBJ2-3, with 10 bases aligning to TRBD1. CDR1 is LNHDA, CDR2 SQIVND, per germline (reference sequence). The CDR3 totals 18 residues. J lost 0 bases, V lost 6 bases, and 12 bases had no gene match. The CDR3 coding sequence is TGTGCCAGTAGAGTCCGGGACAGGGGAACCTCTAGCACAGATACGCAGTATTTT. Protein product: CASRVRDRGTSSTDTQYF. Together with reference TRBV19 and TRBJ2-3, the CDR3 gives the full variable domain: DGGITQSPKYLFRKEGQNVTLSCEQNLNHDAMYWYRQDPGQGLRLIYYSQIVNDFQKGDIAEGYSVSREKKESFPLTVTSAQKNPTAFYLCASRVRDRGTSSTDTQYFGPGTRLTVL.

V gene TRBV4-1 combines with J gene TRBJ1-2; D is possibly TRBD1 (6 bases). The CDR3 contains 14 residues. The V end lost 4 bases, the J end lost 4 bases, and 13 bases lay between the germline ends. Germline CDR1 and CDR2: MGHRA and YSYEKL. The CDR3 loop is CASSPQGLLYGYTF. DNA of the CDR3: TGCGCCAGCAGCCCACAGGGTCTTCTCTATGGCTACACCTTC.

The gene calls are TRBV7-6 and TRBJ2-7; 9 bases line up with TRBD2. The CDR3 covers 15 residues. Germline V lookup: CDR1 SGHVS, CDR2 FNYEAQ. After removal of 1 base from V and 3 bases from J, the junction contained 4 bases not matched to a gene. CDR3 in DNA: TGTGCCAGCAGCTTAGAGCGGGGGGACGACTACGAGCAGTACTTC. It yields the protein CASSLERGDDYEQYF.

The chain links TRBV7-9 to TRBJ1-1, with D tentatively TRBD1 (5 bases). There are 15 residues in the CDR3. V was pared by 4 bases and J by 3 bases, with 15 bases between. Looked up from germline, CDR1 is SEHNR and CDR2 is FQNEAQ (reference sequence). CDR3 DNA sequence: TGTGCCAGCAGCTCCTCGGTTGTCAGGGACACTGAAGCTTTCTTT. Translated: CASSSSVVRDTEAFF.

The chain has TRBV27 and TRBJ1-1; possibly TRBD1 for D (5 bases). Germline CDR1 and CDR2: MNHEY and SMNVEV (reference sequence). The CDR3 contains 19 residues. V lost 3 bases, J lost 4 bases, and 27 bases lay in between. CDR3: CASSFFPPEVGGMSTEAFF. In DNA form, the CDR3 reads TGTGCCAGCAGTTTTTTCCCACCGGAGGTTGGGGGGATGAGCACTGAAGCTTTCTTT.

The chain has TRBV7-2 and TRBJ2-7; TRBD1 aligns across 12 bases. The V and J ends lost 0 bases and 2 bases, in that order; junction bases with no gene match: 5. This CDR3 has 17 residues. Per germline, CDR1 SGHTA and CDR2 FQGNSA. The CDR3 sequence is CASSLAWGQGAPYEQYF. CDR3 DNA sequence: TGTGCCAGCAGCTTAGCCTGGGGACAGGGGGCGCCCTACGAGCAGTACTTC.

The CDR3 coding sequence is TGTGCCAGCAGCTTGGGGGGCTCGCAAGATTCCTACGAGCAGTACTTC. Translation gives CASSLGGSQDSYEQYF. The chain employs TRBV5-4 and TRBJ2-7, with a possible D match to TRBD1 (5 bases). The CDR3 has 16 amino acids. Germline CDR1 reads SGHNT; CDR2 reads YYREEE (reference sequence). The V and J ends lost 0 bases and 1 base respectively, with 14 bases between them.

The chain joins TRBV11-3 to TRBJ2-3; 7 bases align to TRBD1. CDR3 length: 16 amino acids. Germline values: CDR1 SGHNT, CDR2 YENEEA. V lost 1 base to trimming and J lost 1 base; unmatched junction nucleotides: 5. In nucleotides, the CDR3 is TGTGCCAGCAGCTTAGGCGGACAGGCCGGCACAGATACGCAGTATTTT. Its protein product is CASSLGGQAGTDTQYF.

This chain links TRBV9 with TRBJ2-1; TRBD2 aligns across 9 bases. The CDR3 length is 15 residues. Looked up from germline, CDR1 is SGDLS and CDR2 is YYNGEE. The J segment lost 6 bases and the V segment lost 4 bases, leaving 8 bases of the junction unmatched. The CDR3 DNA is TGTGCCAGCAGCCCCGGACTAGCGAGAGTCAATGAGCAGTTCTTC. Amino acids: CASSPGLARVNEQFF.

The J gene is TRBJ1-5, the V gene TRBV6-1; 10 bases fit TRBD1. The V gene's germline CDR1 is MNHNS and CDR2 SASEGT. Losses at the gene ends were 4 bases for V and 0 bases for J; bases not matched to a gene: 6. The CDR3 contains 17 residues. As DNA, the CDR3 is TGTGCCAGCAGTGGACAGGGGGCGCTCTTTAGCAATCAGCCCCAGCATTTT. Residues: CASSGQGALFSNQPQHF.

In the case of this clone: A read error may produce the germline difference seen at one junction end. The chain links TRBV4-3 to TRBJ2-7; 7 positions agree with TRBD2. CDR1 LGHNA and CDR2 YSLEER come from the germline V gene. CDR3 length equals 13 residues. The DNA of the CDR3 is TGCGCCAGCAGCCAAGATCAAATGCGGGAGAGGCACTTC. Translation: CASSQDQMRERHF.

The chain combines TRBV4-3 with TRBJ1-4; perhaps TRBD1 as D (5 bases). Between the trimmed V and J ends, which lost 6 bases and 7 bases, there was a span of 21 bases. Germline values: CDR1 LGHNA, CDR2 YSLEER. The CDR3 has 16 amino acids. The CDR3 here is CASSPGMVGGGEKLFF. CDR3 in DNA: TGCGCCAGCAGTCCCGGAATGGTCGGGGGAGGTGAAAAACTGTTTTTT.

The CDR3 nucleotides read TGCGCCAGCAGCCAAGATTCCAGGGCGGTGAGAGATACGCAGTATTTT. Its protein product is CASSQDSRAVRDTQYF. The chain combines TRBV4-1 with TRBJ2-3; D is perhaps TRBD1 (5 bases). This CDR3 contains 16 residues. Trimming shortened V by 0 bases and J by 5 bases, and 15 bases separated the two germline ends. Germline CDR1 reads MGHRA; CDR2 reads YSYEKL.

The chain carries TRBV7-2 and TRBJ2-1; 14 bases match TRBD2. Germline assignment: CDR1 SGHTA and CDR2 FQGNSA. Trimming removed 4 bases from V and 11 bases from J; junction bases left unmatched: 7. The CDR3 has 15 amino acids. The CDR3 spells CASSSDGLAGGQQFF. The CDR3 region has the DNA TGTGCCAGCAGCTCCGACGGACTAGCGGGAGGCCAGCAGTTCTTC.

The chain is built from TRBV5-1 and TRBJ2-1; TRBD2 matches at 7 bases. The V gene's germline CDR1 is SGHRS and CDR2 YFSETQ. V lost 1 base to trimming and J lost 7 bases; unmatched junction nucleotides: 11. This CDR3 contains 16 residues. CDR3 sequence: CASSLLFGGRTNEQFF. CDR3 DNA: TGCGCCAGCAGCTTGTTGTTTGGCGGGAGAACGAATGAGCAGTTCTTC.